A single sample gave rise to the 21 T cell receptor beta chains below, sequenced in a study of blood T cell repertoires in COVID-19. The repertoire was sequenced with immunoSEQ multiplex PCR; TCRdb's copy has only in-frame clones and lacks some. Here the sample spans some 93,000 clones, around nine tenths being singletons. Sequencing was carried out using peripheral blood. The receptors derive from a man aged 50 to 59 with acute or convalescent COVID-19.

Remarks on this clone: At one end, the junction sequence differs from germline, possibly due to a read error. For the CDR3, the DNA is TGTGCCGGCAGGGGGCTGGCCAAAAACATTCAGTACTTC. Residues: CAGRGLAKNIQYF. V gene TRBV2 combines with J gene TRBJ2-4; TRBD1 matches at 8 bases. The germline gives CDR1 SNHLY, CDR2 FYNNEI. The CDR3 covers 13 residues.

This clone occurred many times. Distinct nucleotide sequences in the sample also encode this CDR3. The chain has TRBV9 and TRBJ2-3; 9 bases are shared with TRBD2. Per germline, CDR1 SGDLS and CDR2 YYNGEE. This CDR3 contains 16 residues. Trimming cost V 3 bases and J 6 bases; bases outside gene matches: 11. CDR3 in DNA: TGTGCCAGCAGCGCCTTCGGGGTAGCGGGAGCTGATACGCAGTATTTT. It encodes CASSAFGVAGADTQYF. The whole variable domain, filled in from reference TRBV9 and TRBJ2-3, reads DSGVTQTPKHLITATGQRVTLRCSPRSGDLSVYWYQQSLDQGLQFLIQYYNGEERAKGNILERFSAQQFPDLHSELNLSSLELGDSALYFCASSAFGVAGADTQYFGPGTRLTVL.

The CDR3 is CASSPDRVYGYTF. DNA for the CDR3: TGTGCCAGCAGCCCGGACAGGGTCTATGGCTACACCTTC. This chain uses TRBV12-3 or TRBV12-4 with TRBJ1-2; TRBD1 matches at 8 bases. J was trimmed by 4 bases and V by 6 bases; bases with no gene match: 4. This CDR3 comprises 13 residues.

The chain couples TRBV7-9 to TRBJ2-3; D may be TRBD2 (6 bases). CDR3 size: 15 residues. Germline loops: CDR1 SEHNR, CDR2 FQNEAQ (reference sequence). V was cut by 5 bases and J by 2 bases, with 14 bases left in between. CDR3 sequence (DNA): TGTGCCAGCAGCCCGCCCGGGAGTCCCACAGATACGCAGTATTTT. It encodes CASSPPGSPTDTQYF.

This chain uses TRBV6-7 with TRBJ2-7; D unresolved. TRBV6-7 is an ORF for which the function is uncertain. The CDR3 runs 12 residues. The germline V and J ends were trimmed by 6 bases and 2 bases, with 8 bases remaining between them. This chain's CDR3 is CASRKSPYEQYF. In nucleotides, the CDR3 is TGTGCCAGCAGAAAAAGCCCCTACGAGCAGTACTTC.

CDR3 bases: TGTGCCAGCAGTTTGAGTCGAATGAACACTGAAGCTTTCTTT. It specifies CASSLSRMNTEAFF. This chain uses TRBV27 with TRBJ1-1, with D unclear. Germline CDR1 reads MNHEY; CDR2 reads SMNVEV (reference sequence). This CDR3 has 14 amino acids. V was clipped by 3 bases and J by 0 bases, with 8 bases between them.

The DNA of the CDR3 is TGTGCCAGCAGCTTAGACACATATAACTATGGCTACACCTTC. Its protein is CASSLDTYNYGYTF. V is TRBV7-9 and J is TRBJ1-2; D uncertain. V was clipped by 1 base and J by 1 base, with 7 bases between them. Per the germline V gene, CDR1 is SEHNR and CDR2 is FQNEAQ (reference sequence). This CDR3 is built from 14 residues.

With regard to this clone: The junction differs from germline at one of its ends, possibly a read error. This chain connects TRBV5-1 to TRBJ2-7; the D gene is possibly TRBD1 (6 bases). The CDR3 runs 14 residues. Germline V gene data show CDR1 as SGHRS and CDR2 as YFSETQ. CDR3 in DNA: TGCGCCAGCAACTTGGGGGACATCCCCTACGAGCAGTACTTC. Residues: CASNLGDIPYEQYF.

The chain employs TRBV6-5 and TRBJ1-1, with D uncertain. This CDR3 has 14 residues. The V and J ends lost 3 bases and 6 bases respectively, with 14 bases between them. CDR1 is MNHEY, CDR2 SVGAGI, per germline. The CDR3 nucleotides read TGTGCCAGCAGTTATGATTGGGAGATCGCTGAAGCTTTCTTT. Translated: CASSYDWEIAEAFF.

This chain uses TRBV9 with TRBJ1-1; 9 bases match TRBD1. After removal of 3 bases from V and 1 base from J, the junction contained 4 bases not matched to a gene. The CDR3 length is 15 residues. Per the germline V gene, CDR1 is SGDLS and CDR2 is YYNGEE. The CDR3 loop is CASSAQTGGNTEAFF. The CDR3 DNA follows: TGTGCCAGCAGCGCGCAGACAGGGGGGAACACTGAAGCTTTCTTT.

Details on this clone: Other nucleotide sequences from this sample produce the same CDR3. V usage is TRBV12-3 or TRBV12-4 and J usage is TRBJ1-2; 8 positions agree with TRBD1. V lost 2 bases and J lost 4; bases outside the gene matches: 0. The CDR3 loop spans 13 amino acids. CDR3 nucleotides: TGTGCCAGCAGTTTACAGGGGGCCTATGGCTACACCTTC. The encoded protein is CASSLQGAYGYTF.

The rearrangement links TRBV19 to TRBJ1-4, with TRBD1 matching 9 bases. The CDR3 contains 18 residues. The J segment lost 5 bases and the V segment lost 6 bases, leaving 16 bases of the junction unmatched. Per germline, CDR1 LNHDA and CDR2 SQIVND (reference sequence). CDR3 region: CASSSHILTGTGNEKLFF. In DNA form, the CDR3 reads TGTGCCAGTAGCTCCCATATCCTGACCGGGACAGGGAATGAAAAACTGTTTTTT.

The V gene is TRBV15, the J gene TRBJ2-1, with TRBD2 matching over 16 bases. The V segment lost 3 bases and the J segment 10 bases; nucleotides outside the gene matches: 6. Looked up from germline, CDR1 is LNHNV and CDR2 is YYDKDF (reference sequence). CDR3 size: 16 residues. The CDR3 is CATSSSLGLAGGEQFF. The CDR3 region has the DNA TGTGCCACCAGCAGTTCTCTGGGACTAGCGGGAGGGGAGCAGTTCTTC.

This clone was found a few times. The rearrangement joins TRBV18 to TRBJ2-7, with TRBD1 matching over 9 bases. The CDR3 spans 14 residues. Germline trimming cut 3 bases from V and 3 bases from J; bases unmatched to any gene: 3. Germline CDR1 KGHSH, CDR2 LQKENI. The DNA for the CDR3 is TGTGCCAGCTCACCTACAGGGGGCAACTACGAGCAGTACTTC. It is translated as CASSPTGGNYEQYF.

The genes are TRBV5-1 and TRBJ2-3, with TRBD2 matching 9 bases. With V trimmed by 3 bases and J by 0 bases, 5 bases remained unmatched. The CDR3 consists of 16 residues. The germline gives CDR1 SGHRS, CDR2 YFSETQ. CDR3 sequence (DNA): TGCGCCAGCAGCTATAGCGGGAGTCCTAGCACAGATACGCAGTATTTT. It codes for CASSYSGSPSTDTQYF.

Comments on this clone: The junction differs from germline at one of its ends, possibly a read error. V is TRBV4-2 and J is TRBJ1-6, with D uncertain. This CDR3 comprises 14 residues. The germline V gene encodes CDR1 LGHNA and CDR2 YNFKEQ. The CDR3 sequence is CASNQENSNSPLHF. CDR3 nucleotides: TGTGCCAGCAACCAAGAAAACAGTAATTCACCCCTCCACTTT.

The chain links TRBV5-1 to TRBJ1-1, with 7 bases that match TRBD1. J gave up 7 bases and V 1 base, and 7 bases lay outside the gene matches. Germline CDR1 SGHRS, CDR2 YFSETQ. The CDR3 has 14 amino acids. This CDR3 reads CASSLTGQAYEAFF. The CDR3 DNA is TGCGCCAGCAGCTTGACAGGACAGGCCTATGAAGCTTTCTTT. The full variable domain, in which reference TRBV5-1 and TRBJ1-1 provide the parts outside the CDR3, is KAGVTQTPRYLIKTRGQQVTLSCSPISGHRSVSWYQQTPGQGLQFLFEYFSETQRNKGNFPGRFSGRQFSNSRSEMNVSTLELGDSALYLCASSLTGQAYEAFFGQGTRLTVV.

The V call is TRBV5-6, the J call TRBJ1-2; D not resolved. Germline-derived CDR1 and CDR2 are SGHDT and YYEEEE. V gave up 3 bases and J gave up 3 bases, with 21 bases separating them. This CDR3 has 17 residues. In nucleotides, the CDR3 is TGTGCCAGCAGCTCCTACCGATATGAGCAGGAAGACTATGGCTACACCTTC. Translation: CASSSYRYEQEDYGYTF.

As DNA, the CDR3 is TGTGCCAGCGGTAGCGGGACAGGGGGCTTTACTGAAGCTTTCTTT. This translates into CASGSGTGGFTEAFF. The chain links TRBV3-1 (or the pseudogene TRBV3-2) to TRBJ1-1; 12 bases map to TRBD1. The CDR3 length is 15 residues. From germline, CDR1 is LGHDT and CDR2 YNNKEL (reference sequence). V trimming: 8 bases; J trimming: 5 bases; junction bases outside the gene matches: 9.

The chain combines TRBV5-6 with TRBJ2-7; D may be TRBD1 (5 bases). The CDR3 is made up of 13 amino acids. The germline V and J ends were trimmed by 3 bases and 2 bases, with 9 bases remaining between them. Germline V lookup: CDR1 SGHDT, CDR2 YYEEEE. As DNA, the CDR3 is TGTGCCAGCAGCTCCACAGGCACCTACGAGCAGTACTTC. Protein product: CASSSTGTYEQYF.

The chain carries TRBV19 and TRBJ1-2; a possible D gene is TRBD1 (5 bases). Germline loops: CDR1 LNHDA, CDR2 SQIVND (reference sequence). Trimming pared 3 bases from V and 8 bases from J, leaving 13 bases between. The CDR3 loop spans 13 amino acids. Here the CDR3 DNA reads TGTGCCAGTAGTATGGTCAGGGAAAACGGCTACACCTTC. This sequence encodes CASSMVRENGYTF.